What follows describes a single T cell receptor beta chain. No antigen is known for it. Libraries of TCR beta came from iRepertoire HTBI primers plus Arm-PCR of CDR3 regions. TCRdb itself ran the multiplex PCR reads through MiXCR, one entry per CDR3 protein. Of some 340,000 distinct CDR3 sequences detected, approximately 25% appear once; the ten largest clones hold 25% to 35%. Germline V CDR1 and CDR2: LNHDA, SQIVND (reference sequence). With 7 bases removed from V and 1 base from J, the gap between germline ends came to 13 bases. This CDR3 comprises 15 residues. Sample time point: persistent/refractory GD, antithyroid drugs over 5 years with positive TRAb. PBMC-extracted RNA yielded the TCR library. This specimen comes from a study of regulatory T cells in long-lasting Graves disease. Study-level results: Public clonotype sharing was higher in persistent than newly diagnosed patients.

The V call is TRBV19, the J call TRBJ1-4, with D unclear. This sample comprised peripheral blood mononuclear cells (PBMCs), obtained when the disease was refractory, from a patient treated with antithyroid drugs. This receptor was obtained from a woman aged 40 to 50 with Graves disease. CDR3 residues: CASKEWEETNEKLFF. In DNA, the CDR3 is TGTGCCAGTAAAGAATGGGAGGAAACTAATGAAAAACTGTTTTTT.